Listed below are T cell receptor beta chains from one sample, sequenced in a study of T cell responses to AZD1222 COVID-19 vaccine. The assay was immunoSEQ multiplex PCR, and TCRdb's table has in-frame clones only and misses some. The table shows more than 95,000 clones, with about nine tenths occurring only once. Sample: peripheral blood, taken on day 0 of MenACWY control vaccination. All receptors come from an adult in good health. Each CDR3 is given with its conserved first and last residue. The order of the fields is D gene, V gene, clone size, J gene, CDR3 DNA, CDR3 protein. D genes are given only for firm matches. Only part of the rows carry a size: once, few, many, or a class if the clone is expanded.

.	TRBV28	.	TRBJ1-4	TGTGCCCGAGGGGGGGGGACTAATGAAAAACTGTTTTTT	CARGGGTNEKLFF
.	TRBV2	.	TRBJ2-7	TGTGCCAGCAATCAGGGTATCGAGCAGTACTTC	CASNQGIEQYF
.	TRBV6-5	.	TRBJ1-1	TGTGCCAGCAGTCCAAATATCAGGGGAACTGAAGCTTTCTTT	CASSPNIRGTEAFF
TRBD1	TRBV10-2	.	TRBJ1-6	TGCGCCAGCAGTGAAACGCTTCTGGACAGGGGAGATTCACCCCTCCACTTT	CASSETLLDRGDSPLHF
.	TRBV10-3	.	TRBJ1-2	TGTGCCATCAGTGAGTTGGGGGAGGTCCGAAACTATGGCTACACCTTC	CAISELGEVRNYGYTF
.	TRBV6-5	.	TRBJ1-1	TGTGCCAGCACGTATCTAGGGGGCACTGAAGCTTTCTTT	CASTYLGGTEAFF
.	TRBV28	.	TRBJ1-1	TGTGCCAGCAGTTCCATGGGGGCATACCCGAACACTGAAGCTTTCTTT	CASSSMGAYPNTEAFF
TRBD1	TRBV4-3	.	TRBJ1-6	TGCGCCAGCAGCCAAGAACTCGGACAGGGCTTTAATTCACCCCTCCACTTT	CASSQELGQGFNSPLHF
.	TRBV12-3/TRBV12-4	.	TRBJ2-7	TGTGCCAGCAGTCGTCGCAACTACGAGCAGTACTTC	CASSRRNYEQYF
TRBD2	TRBV4-2	.	TRBJ2-1	TGTGCCAGCAGCCAAGATACTAGCGGGGGGCTAGCTGAGCAGTTCTTC	CASSQDTSGGLAEQFF
.	TRBV21-1	.	TRBJ1-1	TGTGCCAGCAGCAAACAGGGTTTAAAGGCCCCCCGGAAGGCTTTCTTT	CASSKQGLKAPRKAFF
.	TRBV6-5	.	TRBJ2-7	TGTGCCAGCAGTTACTCGGTCGGGACTGTCTCCTACGAGCAGTACTTC	CASSYSVGTVSYEQYF
.	TRBV19	.	TRBJ2-1	TGTGCCAGTAGTCCAACGGACATCCAGAGCTCCTACAATGAGCAGTTCTTC	CASSPTDIQSSYNEQFF
.	TRBV4-1	few	TRBJ2-1	TGCGCCAGCAGCGCCGGCACGGGATGGGAGCAGTTCTTC	CASSAGTGWEQFF
TRBD2	TRBV5-4	.	TRBJ2-7	TGTGCCAGCAGCCGGCAGTCTAGCGGGAGGTACGAGCAGTACTTC	CASSRQSSGRYEQYF
.	TRBV5-4	.	TRBJ1-5	TGTGCCAGCAGCTTAACGGGGGGCTTTAGCAATCAGCCCCAGCATTTT	CASSLTGGFSNQPQHF
.	TRBV2	few	TRBJ2-7	TGTGCCAGCAGTGAGGGCCTGGGACGGTACGAGCAGTACTTC	CASSEGLGRYEQYF
.	TRBV2	.	TRBJ2-5	TGTGCCAGCAGTGGGGGAGGCCAAGAGACCCAGTACTTC	CASSGGGQETQYF
.	TRBV18	.	TRBJ2-3	TGTGCCAGCTCCGTTCTCGGGGGAGATACGCAGTATTTT	CASSVLGGDTQYF
.	TRBV27	.	TRBJ1-6	TGTGCCAGCGGTCCGGGATTCTATAATTCACCCCTCCACTTT	CASGPGFYNSPLHF